The clone carrying this T cell receptor beta chain was detected only once. This CDR3 has 14 amino acids. Germline V CDR1 and CDR2: SGHDT, YYEEEE. V was shortened by 0 bases and J by 5 bases, with 8 bases between the two germline ends. TCRdb keeps only in-frame clones here, not all; method: immunoSEQ multiplex PCR. The sample holds nearly 1,000,000 clones, 76% seen once. The data are from a study of shared clonotypes between healthy human individuals. This clonotype originated in a man between 18 and 35 years old in good health. V is TRBV5-6 and J is TRBJ2-2; no definite D call. The sequenced sample consisted of memory CD4+ T cells sorted from blood. The subset denotes: CD45RA-negative fraction. CDR3 in amino acids: CASSLAGVTGELFF. In DNA form, the CDR3 reads TGTGCCAGCAGCTTGGCTGGGGTAACCGGGGAGCTGTTTTTT.